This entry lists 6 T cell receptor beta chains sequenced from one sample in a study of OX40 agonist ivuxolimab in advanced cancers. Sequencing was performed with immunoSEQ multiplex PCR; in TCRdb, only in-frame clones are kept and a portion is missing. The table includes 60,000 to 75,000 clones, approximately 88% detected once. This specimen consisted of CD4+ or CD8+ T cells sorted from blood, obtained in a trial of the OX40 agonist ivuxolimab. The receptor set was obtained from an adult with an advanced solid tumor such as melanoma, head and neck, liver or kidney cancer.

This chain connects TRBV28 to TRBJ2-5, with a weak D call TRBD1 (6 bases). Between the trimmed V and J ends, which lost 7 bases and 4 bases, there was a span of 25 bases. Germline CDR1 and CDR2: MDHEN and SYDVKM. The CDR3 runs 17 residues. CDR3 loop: CASTPDPRGQLSETQYF. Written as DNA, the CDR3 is TGTGCCAGCACCCCAGACCCCAGGGGACAATTATCAGAGACCCAGTACTTC.

The CDR3 DNA reads TGTGCCTGGAGTGTATTGCAGAACACTGAAGCTTTCTTT. It translates to CAWSVLQNTEAFF. J is TRBJ1-1 and V is TRBV30; the D is unclear. This CDR3 region has 13 residues. Trimming stripped 0 bases from V and 1 base from J, with 6 bases between. Looked up from germline, CDR1 is GTSNPN and CDR2 is SVGIG (reference sequence).

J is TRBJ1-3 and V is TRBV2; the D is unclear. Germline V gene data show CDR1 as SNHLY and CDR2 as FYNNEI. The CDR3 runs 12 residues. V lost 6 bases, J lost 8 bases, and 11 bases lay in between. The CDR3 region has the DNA TGTGCCAGCAGGGGAGATGGGCACACCATATATTTT. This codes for CASRGDGHTIYF.

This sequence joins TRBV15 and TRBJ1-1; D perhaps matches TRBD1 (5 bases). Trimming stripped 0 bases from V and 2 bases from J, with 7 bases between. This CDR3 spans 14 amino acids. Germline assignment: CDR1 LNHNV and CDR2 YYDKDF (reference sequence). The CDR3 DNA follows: TGTGCCACCAGCAGAGATCAGGGAAACACTGAAGCTTTCTTT. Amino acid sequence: CATSRDQGNTEAFF. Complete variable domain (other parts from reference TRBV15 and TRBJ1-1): DAMVIQNPRYQVTQFGKPVTLSCSQTLNHNVMYWYQQKSSQAPKLLFHYYDKDFNNEADTPDNFQSRRPNTSFCFLDIRSPGLGDTAMYLCATSRDQGNTEAFFGQGTRLTVV.

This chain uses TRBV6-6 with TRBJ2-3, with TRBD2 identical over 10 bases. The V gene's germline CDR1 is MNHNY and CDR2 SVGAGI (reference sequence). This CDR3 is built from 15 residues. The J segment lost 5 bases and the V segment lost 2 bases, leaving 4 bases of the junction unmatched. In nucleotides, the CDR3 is TGTGCCAGCAGTTACGGGGCTAGCGGGGGAGATACGCAGTATTTT. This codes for CASSYGASGGDTQYF.

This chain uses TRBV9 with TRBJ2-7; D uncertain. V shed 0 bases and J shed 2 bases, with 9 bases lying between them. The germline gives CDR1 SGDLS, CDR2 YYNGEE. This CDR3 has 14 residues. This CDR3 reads CASSVGQVAYEQYF. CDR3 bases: TGTGCCAGCAGCGTAGGGCAGGTAGCCTACGAGCAGTACTTC.